What follows are 13 T cell receptor beta chains derived from one specimen sequenced in a study of cytomegalovirus exposure and HLA in healthy donors. The PCR made use of 60 Vbeta and 13 Jbeta primers. Sequencing was performed with immunoSEQ multiplex PCR; in TCRdb, only in-frame clones are kept and a portion is missing. Of about 140,000 clones detected, around 80% appear once; the ten largest clones hold less than 3.5%. Sequencing used PBMCs. Source of these receptors: a woman aged 25 to 39 in good health and CMV-seronegative.

V usage is TRBV6-4 and J usage is TRBJ2-2; unclear D gene. Germline CDR1 is MRHNA and CDR2 is SNTAGT. With 3 bases removed from V and 4 bases from J, the gap between germline ends came to 9 bases. The CDR3 is 14 amino acids. DNA for the CDR3: TGTGCCAGCAGTGATGAGTCGGGCACCGGGGAGCTGTTTTTT. It translates to CASSDESGTGELFF.

The chain recombines TRBV2 with TRBJ1-5, with 11 positions matching TRBD1. V was pared by 0 bases and J by 5 bases, with 0 bases of the junction left unmatched. In germline, CDR1 is SNHLY, CDR2 FYNNEI. This CDR3 spans 15 amino acids. CDR3 residues: CASSEAGQGDQPQHF. In DNA, the CDR3 is TGTGCCAGCAGTGAAGCGGGACAGGGGGATCAGCCCCAGCATTTT.

V gene TRBV30 combines with J gene TRBJ2-2; the D gene is possibly TRBD1 (6 bases). The germline V gene has CDR1 GTSNPN and CDR2 SVGIG (reference sequence). Trimming cost V 0 bases and J 16 bases, with 12 bases left between them. The CDR3 is made up of 11 amino acids. CDR3 nucleotide sequence: TGTGCCTGGAGTGTTCAGGCAGGGGCGTTTTTT. Its translation: CAWSVQAGAFF.

This clone has only a few counts. The genes are TRBV29-1 and TRBJ2-7; 7 nucleotides align to TRBD1. In germline, CDR1 is SQVTM, CDR2 ANQGSEA. Germline trimming cut 5 bases from V and 0 bases from J; bases unmatched to any gene: 1. The CDR3 is 12 amino acids. The CDR3 loop is CSVRDSSYEQYF. The DNA of the CDR3 is TGCAGCGTTAGGGACAGCTCCTACGAGCAGTACTTC.

The rearrangement joins TRBV27 to TRBJ1-5; 8 bases line up with TRBD1. After removal of 6 bases from V and 6 bases from J, the junction contained 10 bases not matched to a gene. CDR1 and CDR2 (germline): MNHEY, SMNVEV (reference sequence). This CDR3 comprises 15 residues. CDR3 region: CASRDQTGAGQPQHF. Here the CDR3 DNA reads TGTGCCAGCAGGGACCAGACAGGGGCAGGTCAGCCCCAGCATTTT.

The rearrangement links TRBV7-9 to TRBJ1-5; 7 positions match TRBD1. CDR3 length: 18 residues. The ends lost 1 base at V and 1 base at J; junction bases unmatched: 10. Germline values: CDR1 SEHNR, CDR2 FQNEAQ (reference sequence). In nucleotides, the CDR3 is TGTGCCAGCAGCTTAGACAGGGGACCTAATAGAAGCAATCAGCCCCAGCATTTT. Protein sequence: CASSLDRGPNRSNQPQHF.

The CDR3 reads CASRVQDNSPLHF. The CDR3 DNA is TGTGCCTCGAGGGTTCAGGATAATTCACCCCTCCACTTT. The rearrangement links TRBV6-1 to TRBJ1-6; D gene unclear. With 11 bases removed from V and 5 bases from J, the gap between germline ends came to 13 bases. The CDR3 length is 13 residues. CDR1 MNHNS and CDR2 SASEGT come from the germline V gene.

V is TRBV28 and J is TRBJ1-4; D unclear. Deletions cut 3 bases from V and 0 bases from J, with 11 bases between. This CDR3 contains 16 residues. CDR1 is MDHEN and CDR2 is SYDVKM in the germline V gene. CDR3 in amino acids: CASSLGGEATNEKLFF. The CDR3 nucleotides are TGTGCCAGCAGTTTGGGCGGGGAGGCAACTAATGAAAAACTGTTTTTT. The full variable domain, completed using reference TRBV28 and TRBJ1-4, is DVKVTQSSRYLVKRTGEKVFLECVQDMDHENMFWYRQDPGLGLRLIYFSYDVKMKEKGDIPEGYSVSREKKERFSLILESASTNQTSMYLCASSLGGEATNEKLFFGSGTQLSVL.

The CDR3 region is CASSPHRGRYERETQYF. Here the CDR3 DNA reads TGTGCCAGCAGCCCTCACAGGGGGCGATATGAGCGGGAGACCCAGTACTTC. The chain combines TRBV7-9 with TRBJ2-5; 9 bases are shared with TRBD1. V shed 5 bases and J 5 bases; nucleotides not matched to a gene: 15. Germline V lookup: CDR1 SEHNR, CDR2 FQNEAQ (reference sequence). This CDR3 is 17 amino acids long.

The chain couples TRBV7-6 to TRBJ2-1, with D tentatively TRBD2 (5 bases). In germline, CDR1 is SGHVS, CDR2 FNYEAQ. The V end was cut by 4 bases, the J end by 3 bases, with 16 bases between. The CDR3 spans 16 residues. CDR3 in DNA: TGTGCCAGCAGCTCCCGCGTCGGGGATAACTACAATGAGCAGTTCTTC. Translating it yields CASSSRVGDNYNEQFF. Based on the CDR3 plus reference TRBV7-6 and TRBJ2-1, the full variable domain is GAGVSQSPRYKVTKRGQDVALRCDPISGHVSLYWYRQALGQGPEFLTYFNYEAQQDKSGLPNDRFSAERPEGSISTLTIQRTEQRDSAMYRCASSSRVGDNYNEQFFGPGTRLTVL.

The V and J genes are TRBV7-2 and TRBJ2-2, with TRBD1 matching over 8 bases. Germline-derived CDR1 and CDR2 are SGHTA and FQGNSA. V shed 5 bases and J 5 bases; nucleotides not matched to a gene: 7. The CDR3 length is 15 residues. CDR3 DNA sequence: TGTGCCAGCAGCATGTGGGACAGGTATACCGGGGAGCTGTTTTTT. It specifies CASSMWDRYTGELFF.

This clone was counted only a few times. The V call is TRBV30, the J call TRBJ1-4; 7 nucleotides align to TRBD1. The germline V gene has CDR1 GTSNPN and CDR2 SVGIG (reference sequence). The junction had 7 bases not matched to a gene; V was cut back by 5 bases and J by 7 bases. The CDR3 is 13 residues long. DNA for the CDR3: TGTGCCTGGGGGAGAGGGGGCCGTGAAAAACTGTTTTTT. Amino acids: CAWGRGGREKLFF.

The V gene is TRBV10-2, the J gene TRBJ2-7, with 7 bases fitting TRBD2. The length of the CDR3 is 15 residues. J gave up 5 bases and V 2 bases, and 9 bases lay outside the gene matches. Germline V gene lookup returns CDR1 WSHSY and CDR2 SAAADI. In DNA, the CDR3 is TGCGCCAGCAGTGAGAGGCTCGCAGGGAGGGACGAGCAGTACTTC. Protein sequence: CASSERLAGRDEQYF.